The entry below describes one T cell receptor beta chain. What it recognizes is unknown. CDR3 length: 14 amino acids. Trimming took 5 bases from V and 9 from J, leaving 17 bases between them. The germline gives CDR1 SGHTA, CDR2 FQGNSA. These data originate in a study of T-cell memory formation after mild COVID-19. Study context: Clusters of TCRs were largely donor specific.

In TCRdb, the 5' RACE reads were re-called with MiXCR into one record per CDR3 protein. The sample lists a few hundred thousand distinct CDR3 sequences, just under 20% seen once, with about 21% in the top ten. Overall study results and limits: Most CD4+ clones that shrank were in CM and EM, while CD8+ ones turned up in EMRA.

The TCR originated in a man aged 18 to 29 who had mild COVID-19 (a few samples of this study predate the infection). Cell type and time point are not known. The chain recombines TRBV7-2 with TRBJ2-1, with D possibly being TRBD2 (6 bases). Sequenced input: PBMCs or a T cell subset sorted from them (not recorded which). DNA of the CDR3: TGTGCCAGCAGCATACCATTCGACGGGGGTGAGCAGTTCTTC. Protein sequence: CASSIPFDGGEQFF.